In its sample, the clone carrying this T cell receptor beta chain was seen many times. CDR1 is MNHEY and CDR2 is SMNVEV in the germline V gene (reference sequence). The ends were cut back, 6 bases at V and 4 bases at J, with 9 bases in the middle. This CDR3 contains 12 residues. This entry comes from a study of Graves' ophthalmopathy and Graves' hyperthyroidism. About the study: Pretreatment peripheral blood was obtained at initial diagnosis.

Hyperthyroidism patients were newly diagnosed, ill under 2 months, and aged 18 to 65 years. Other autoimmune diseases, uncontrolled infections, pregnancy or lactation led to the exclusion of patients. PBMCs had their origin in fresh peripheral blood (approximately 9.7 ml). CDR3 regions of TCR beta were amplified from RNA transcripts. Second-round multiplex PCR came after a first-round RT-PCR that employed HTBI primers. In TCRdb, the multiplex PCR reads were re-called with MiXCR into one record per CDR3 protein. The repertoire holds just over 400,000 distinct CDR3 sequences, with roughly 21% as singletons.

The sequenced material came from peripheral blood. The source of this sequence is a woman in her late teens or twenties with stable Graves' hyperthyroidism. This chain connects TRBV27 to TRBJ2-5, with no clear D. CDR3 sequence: CASRGSSETQYF. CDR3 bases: TGTGCCAGCAGGGGTTCCTCAGAGACCCAGTACTTC.